This T cell receptor (beta chain) was sequenced for a study of cytotoxic CD8 clonotypes in ibrutinib-treated CLL. The overall study: IGHV unmutated roughly 17; relapsed/refractory about a dozen; treatment-naive around 14. Samples averaged approximately 250,000 productive templates and some 91,000 productive rearrangements. Study results and caveats: Baseline clonality exceeded age-matched healthy donors and tracked circulating CD8+ T-cell counts. Clonality went up at the time of ibrutinib response, stayed stable in sustained remission, and later dropped back toward its baseline level at progression.

Germline loops: CDR1 MGHRA, CDR2 YSYEKL. J lost 2 bases, V lost 0 bases, and 11 bases had no gene match. The CDR3 has 19 amino acids. Notes on this clone: Antigen unknown.

Assay used: immunoSEQ multiplex PCR; TCRdb lists only in-frame clones, some missing. The sample holds around 310,000 clones; around four fifths are singletons and the top ten take 6.7%. This TCR derives from a human donor with chronic lymphocytic leukemia. The specimen comprised PBMCs, sampled before ibrutinib treatment. The rearrangement joins TRBV4-1 to TRBJ2-3, with 10 positions matching TRBD2. In nucleotides, the CDR3 is TGCGCCAGCAGCCAAGATTGGAGAGAGCGGGAGGGCGTCACAGATACGCAGTATTTT. It yields the protein CASSQDWREREGVTDTQYF.